These 3 T cell receptor beta chains were all obtained from the same sample, sequenced in a study of kidney transplant recipient with SARS-CoV-2 infection. TCRdb used MiXCR to reprocess the reads, holding one entry per CDR3 protein. This sample has roughly 230,000 distinct CDR3 sequences; under 35% occur once, and the top ten carry around 7.8%. The sample here was a blood sample, taken at baseline and between days 110 and 120 from a kidney transplant recipient. These receptors were collected from a male patient between 25 and 39 years old who had COVID-19 and was a kidney transplant recipient. A subset of T cells may come from the graft donor.

The chain has TRBV20-1 and TRBJ2-7, with 7 bases aligning to TRBD2. CDR1 and CDR2 from the germline V gene are DFQATT and SNEGSKA (reference sequence). The CDR3 has 18 residues. Trimming at V came to 6 bases and at J to 4 bases, leaving 24 bases not matched to a gene. CDR3 in DNA: TGCAGTGCCCGTCCGGGACCAGCGGGATGGGGTGGGGTTTACGAGCAGTACTTC. Translation: CSARPGPAGWGGVYEQYF.

This clonotype was found many times. V and J are TRBV6-4 and TRBJ1-2; D gene ambiguous. Germline values: CDR1 MRHNA, CDR2 SNTAGT. CDR3 size: 17 residues. Trimming pared 4 bases from V and 4 bases from J, leaving 22 bases between. The CDR3 bases are TGTGCCAGCAGTGGATTAAGCTCACACGGAAAGACCTATGGCTACACCTTC. This sequence encodes CASSGLSSHGKTYGYTF.

The table lists this clonotype with many counts. This chain connects TRBV7-6 to TRBJ2-3; TRBD2 matches at 11 bases. This CDR3 is 17 amino acids long. Trimming took 4 bases from V and 0 from J; bases not matched to a gene: 6. The germline CDR1 and CDR2 sequences are SGHVS and FNYEAQ. Here the CDR3 reads CASSSGTSGDSTDTQYF. CDR3 DNA: TGTGCCAGCAGCTCCGGGACTAGCGGAGATAGCACAGATACGCAGTATTTT.